Sequencing of this TCR beta chain was carried out in a study of T cell responses to AZD1222 COVID-19 vaccine. Study-wide results and caveats: Repertoire sampling happened only post peak T cell response. Baseline seropositives among AZD1222 recipients totaled only five to seven.

CDR1 LGHNT and CDR2 FRNRAP come from the germline V gene. The CDR3 extends over 17 amino acids. Unmatched junction bases numbered 9, after V lost 0 bases and J lost 5 bases. TCRdb's copy holds only in-frame clones and misses some; the assay was immunoSEQ multiplex PCR. The sample lists about 120,000 clones, roughly 91% seen once, with approximately 5% in the top ten. Only one count was recorded for this clone. Its specificity is unknown. The clonotype was recovered from an adult who received the AZD1222 COVID-19 vaccine. This chain uses TRBV12-5 with TRBJ2-5; 10 positions match TRBD1. The sequencing used peripheral blood, collected 28 days after the second AZD1222 dose. CDR3 sequence: CASGLVDRGRGWETQYF. The CDR3 nucleotides are TGTGCTAGTGGTTTGGTCGACAGGGGGCGCGGATGGGAGACCCAGTACTTC.